This TCR beta chain was sequenced in a study of blood T cell repertoires in COVID-19. About the research overall: Material from acute and convalescent COVID-19 was sourced from the United States, Italy and Spain. Nucleic acid was either cDNA or gDNA, and it came from T cells, B-cell-depleted T cells, or PBMCs.

Participant-reported clinical history was the basis for cohort assignment. In Cohort 3, a recovered donor had either two negative PCRs, clearance, or symptom resolution. The germline V gene has CDR1 MDHEN and CDR2 SYDVKM. With 7 bases clipped from V and 6 bases from J, the junction kept 20 bases outside the gene matches. The CDR3 loop spans 18 amino acids. The data were produced by immunoSEQ multiplex PCR, yet TCRdb's version contains in-frame clones alone and is incomplete. Of around 300,000 clones in the sample, 70% to 90% were seen once. This TCR derives from a woman aged 40 to 50 who had recovered from COVID-19. The chain is built from TRBV28 and TRBJ2-3; TRBD2 agrees at 9 bases. The sample was PBMCs or T cells enriched from blood (not recorded which). The CDR3 sequence: CASTLGSSGDLAGDTQYF. The CDR3 region has the DNA TGTGCCAGCACCCTAGGGTCTAGCGGGGACCTAGCAGGGGATACGCAGTATTTT. Based on the CDR3 plus reference TRBV28 and TRBJ2-3, the full variable domain is DVKVTQSSRYLVKRTGEKVFLECVQDMDHENMFWYRQDPGLGLRLIYFSYDVKMKEKGDIPEGYSVSREKKERFSLILESASTNQTSMYLCASTLGSSGDLAGDTQYFGPGTRLTVL.